This T cell receptor beta chain was captured by sequencing in a study of blood T cell repertoires in COVID-19. Across the study: There were acute and convalescent COVID-19 samples, and they came from the United States, Italy and Spain.

Only in-frame clones appear in the TCRdb table, and some are missing; sequencing was by immunoSEQ multiplex PCR. The table lists about 78,000 clones, more than 75% of them singletons, with 4.5% to 6% in the top ten. The V end was cut by 7 bases, the J end by 2 bases, with 13 bases between. Per the germline V gene, CDR1 is SEHNR and CDR2 is FQNEAQ (reference sequence). This CDR3 is 14 amino acids long. The chain recombines TRBV7-9 with TRBJ2-3; D remains unclear. This clonotype originated in a man between 45 and 60 years old with active or convalescent COVID-19. The sequencing sample was made of peripheral blood. CDR3 sequence (DNA): TGTGCCAGCACCCCAAGCAGGAACACAGATACGCAGTATTTT. Translation gives CASTPSRNTDTQYF.